These T cell receptor beta chains were read from a single sample in a study of T-cell memory formation after mild COVID-19. One entry per CDR3 protein results from TCRdb running MiXCR on the 5' RACE reads. Counted here are fewer than 400,000 distinct CDR3 sequences, 16% occurring once; the ten biggest clones make up around a fifth. Sequenced sample: PBMCs or a T cell subset sorted from them (not recorded which). These receptors were obtained from a man between 18 and 29 years old who had mild COVID-19 (a few samples of this study predate the infection). Cell type and time point are not known. Each CDR3 is given without its conserved first and last residue.

V gene	J gene	CDR3 protein
TRBV7-3	TRBJ2-1	ASSLMSPREQF
TRBV7-9	TRBJ1-1	ASSSYLTMGVEAF
TRBV6-2/TRBV6-3	TRBJ1-5	ASSYEVYQPQH
TRBV27	TRBJ2-1	ASSSAGQGYNEQF
TRBV5-1	TRBJ2-5	ASSYRGGETQY
TRBV5-1	TRBJ2-5	ASSRGTGETQY
TRBV28	TRBJ1-5	ASRAGTYQPQH
TRBV6-4	TRBJ2-3	ASSAGRGAVDTQY
TRBV20-1	TRBJ2-5	SADRGRVSETQY
TRBV10-3	TRBJ1-2	AISLDRNGYT
TRBV9	TRBJ1-1	ASTKTGRENTEAF
TRBV20-1	TRBJ2-7	SARDGGAHYEQY
TRBV12-3/TRBV12-4	TRBJ1-1	ASRGAGNEAF
TRBV25-1	TRBJ1-6	ASSTTGVGSPLH
TRBV12-3/TRBV12-4	TRBJ1-4	ASSPGTDEKLF
TRBV7-6	TRBJ2-3	ASSNSRSTDTQY
TRBV12-3/TRBV12-4	TRBJ2-3	ASRTRTVTDTQY
TRBV6-5	TRBJ2-5	ASSYSPGFQETQY
TRBV7-2	TRBJ1-6	ASSFGPNSPLH
TRBV4-3	TRBJ1-1	ASSHTSGTDSLGAF
TRBV14	TRBJ2-2	ASSHDAAGLSGELF
TRBV4-3	TRBJ2-7	ASSQGGAISYEQY
TRBV9	TRBJ2-1	ASSVGTSRSNEQF
TRBV5-1	TRBJ2-1	ASNVLAGVNEQF
TRBV9	TRBJ1-2	ASSVGGGTQGYGYT
TRBV7-2	TRBJ1-5	ASSFRWLDQPQH
TRBV6-5	TRBJ2-1	ASRLGDYNEQF
TRBV3-1	TRBJ1-5	ASSLRGNGQPQH
TRBV5-1	TRBJ2-2	ASSLERVEGELF
TRBV7-9	TRBJ2-5	ASRPGPQETQY
TRBV9	TRBJ2-5	ASSVGLAGGWETQY
TRBV2	TRBJ2-1	ASRSGGADEQF
TRBV11-1	TRBJ2-1	ASSIERGPQYNEQF
TRBV5-1	TRBJ2-3	ASSLEFRKADTQY
TRBV29-1	TRBJ2-4	SVAGEGPNDWGIQY
TRBV20-1	TRBJ1-4	SASAPTTGGEKLF
TRBV20-1	TRBJ2-3	SARQRGGDTQY
TRBV7-9	TRBJ2-3	ASSPRSSGDRDTQY
TRBV7-9	TRBJ2-3	ASSLFRGDTDTQY
TRBV15	TRBJ1-2	ATSPLGGADVYGYT
TRBV20-1	TRBJ1-1	SARDPGGIEAF
TRBV7-9	TRBJ2-3	ASSLLQSRKFTDTQY
TRBV2	TRBJ2-1	ASSHLQGGLEQF
TRBV6-1	TRBJ2-3	ASRWTSGGGRDTQY
TRBV11-2	TRBJ1-2	ASSSETVNYGYT
TRBV29-1	TRBJ2-5	SVESGRGGQETQY
TRBV28	TRBJ2-7	ASQTSGHSYEQY
TRBV12-3/TRBV12-4	TRBJ1-4	ASMNRNEKLF
TRBV6-1	TRBJ1-5	ASSKRQGMQPQH
TRBV5-1	TRBJ1-2	ASGQDNYGYT
TRBV9	TRBJ1-1	ASSVGVGGTEAF